Listed below are T cell receptor beta chains from one sample, sequenced in a study of blood T cell repertoires in COVID-19. Profiled with immunoSEQ multiplex PCR; TCRdb holds only in-frame clones, not every one. This sample has about 70,000 clones, with 87% found just once. The sequenced material came from peripheral blood. These receptor sequences come from an elderly woman with acute or convalescent COVID-19. Each CDR3 is given with its conserved first and last residue.

CDR3	V	J
CASTPGRGGNQPQHF	TRBV19	TRBJ1-5
CASSPGGARKDQPQHF	TRBV6-2/TRBV6-3	TRBJ1-5
CASSQGQGGGYTF	TRBV4-3	TRBJ1-2
CASSEWDNEQYF	TRBV10-1	TRBJ2-7
CATSRDGRGSDTQYF	TRBV15	TRBJ2-3
CASSPLSTDTQYF	TRBV18	TRBJ2-3
CASKLSGHYEQYF	TRBV28	TRBJ2-7
CASSAASPPYEQYF	TRBV2	TRBJ2-7
CASSYGQGSGNTIYF	TRBV6-5	TRBJ1-3
CASSLVKGAGYPGELFF	TRBV5-4	TRBJ2-2
CASSQNRDRSYEQYF	TRBV23-1	TRBJ2-7
CASSLGAGAPEQYF	TRBV7-2	TRBJ2-7
CASNRLANTGELFF	TRBV28	TRBJ2-2
CASSLYGFLGEQFF	TRBV28	TRBJ2-1
CASRRTGEGDSPLHF	TRBV10-2	TRBJ1-6
CASSSRTPSSYNEQFF	TRBV3-1/TRBV3-2	TRBJ2-1
CASSPEGFTGNTIYF	TRBV7-2	TRBJ1-3
CASSIRPGADQPQHF	TRBV19	TRBJ1-5
CASTFYEQYF	TRBV28	TRBJ2-7
CASSYQSETQYF	TRBV6-6	TRBJ2-5
CASSLWAGRNTEAFF	TRBV7-9	TRBJ1-1
CASSLSGGAYEQYF	TRBV6-5	TRBJ2-7
CASSRVAGVVNEQFF	TRBV18	TRBJ2-1
CASRIQGVLNTEAFF	TRBV6-5	TRBJ1-1
CASSFGQGPTEAFF	TRBV3-1/TRBV3-2	TRBJ1-1
CASSQGRRGHSYEQYF	TRBV3-1/TRBV3-2	TRBJ2-7
CASSSPSDRVVGLGYTF	TRBV7-9	TRBJ1-2
CATSDLRSNTGELFF	TRBV24-1	TRBJ2-2
CASSLGWTNTDTQYF	TRBV27	TRBJ2-3
CASSPERRWGEQFF	TRBV28	TRBJ2-1
CARTQGYEQYF	TRBV3-1/TRBV3-2	TRBJ2-7
CASTTEGRGRTEAFF	TRBV19	TRBJ1-1
CSVYPQETQYF	TRBV20-1	TRBJ2-5
CASSLQGNYGYTF	TRBV12-3/TRBV12-4	TRBJ1-2
CASSKLAGGNIDTQYF	TRBV5-1	TRBJ2-3
CASSTTGTNEKLFF	TRBV28	TRBJ1-4
CASSLTLINYGYTF	TRBV7-2	TRBJ1-2
CASSPRQGTNSLNNSPLHF	TRBV18	TRBJ1-6
CSVEGTNRNTEAFF	TRBV29-1	TRBJ1-1
CASSVMEGTTDTQYF	TRBV9	TRBJ2-3
CASSSLAGVSGANVLTF	TRBV28	TRBJ2-6
CSASAPTGGYTF	TRBV20-1	TRBJ1-2
CASSLVLGFARDEQFF	TRBV7-9	TRBJ2-1
CASSLVTSDLAGTQYF	TRBV7-2	TRBJ2-3
CASSTRGHEQFF	TRBV28	TRBJ2-1
CASSPVGFGNEQFF	TRBV5-5	TRBJ2-1
CASSYRAQGYGNTIYF	TRBV7-2	TRBJ1-3
CASSLGVVKGLGELFF	TRBV9	TRBJ2-2
CASRAGGSNQPQHF	TRBV28	TRBJ1-5
CASSQDRQRGVGELFF	TRBV4-3	TRBJ2-2
CASSFFDLAGGPGELFF	TRBV28	TRBJ2-2
CASSLGTQRGETQYF	TRBV7-2	TRBJ2-5
CASSQDLTSGRATDTQYF	TRBV3-1/TRBV3-2	TRBJ2-3
CASSLLAQETQYF	TRBV5-1	TRBJ2-5